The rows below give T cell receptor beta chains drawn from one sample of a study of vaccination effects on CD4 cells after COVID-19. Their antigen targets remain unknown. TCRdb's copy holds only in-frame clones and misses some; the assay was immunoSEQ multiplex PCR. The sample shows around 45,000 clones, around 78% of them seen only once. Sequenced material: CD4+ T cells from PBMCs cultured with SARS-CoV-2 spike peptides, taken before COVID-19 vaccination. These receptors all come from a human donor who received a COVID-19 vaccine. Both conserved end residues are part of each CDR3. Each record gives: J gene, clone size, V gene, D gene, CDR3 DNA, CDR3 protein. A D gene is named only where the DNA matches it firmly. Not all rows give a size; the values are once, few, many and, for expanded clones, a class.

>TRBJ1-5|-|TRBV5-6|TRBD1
TGTGCCAGCAGCTTTCAGGGGGCGGAGGGTCAGCCCCAGCATTTT
CASSFQGAEGQPQHF
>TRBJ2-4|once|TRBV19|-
TGTGCCAGCGGCTTTCCGGGAGCCAAAAACATTCAGTACTTC
CASGFPGAKNIQYF
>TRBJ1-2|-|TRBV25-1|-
TGTGCCAGCAGTTACTCCGGGACGTTAACCTATGGCTACACCTTC
CASSYSGTLTYGYTF
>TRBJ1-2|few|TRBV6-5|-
TGTGCCAGCAGTTCAAACCTCATTTCCTATGGCTACACCTTC
CASSSNLISYGYTF
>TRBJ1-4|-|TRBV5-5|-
TGTGCCAGCAGCCTATCGGGACAAAATGAAAAACTGTTTTTT
CASSLSGQNEKLFF
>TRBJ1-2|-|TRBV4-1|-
TGCGCCAGCAGCCCACCTTGGGAGGCCTTTAACTATGGCTACACCTTC
CASSPPWEAFNYGYTF
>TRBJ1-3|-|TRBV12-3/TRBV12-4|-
TGTGCCAGCAGTTCAACATCTGGAAACACCATATATTTT
CASSSTSGNTIYF
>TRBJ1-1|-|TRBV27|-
TGTGCCAGCAGTCTAATTTCAGGGCCAGCTTTCTTT
CASSLISGPAFF
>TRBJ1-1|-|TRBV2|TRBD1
TGTGCCAGCAGAGGACAGGGAATTCGAGGCACTGAAGCTTTCTTT
CASRGQGIRGTEAFF
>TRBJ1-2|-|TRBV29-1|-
TGCAGCGTCGCGCAAGGGTTGGGCTATGGCTACACCTTC
CSVAQGLGYGYTF
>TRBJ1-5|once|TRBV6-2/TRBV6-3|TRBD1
TGTGCCAGCAGTTTCGACAGGGACAATCAGCCCCAGCATTTT
CASSFDRDNQPQHF
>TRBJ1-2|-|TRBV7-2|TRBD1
TGTGCCAGCAGCCGGACAGGGTTTGGTAATGGCTACACCTTC
CASSRTGFGNGYTF
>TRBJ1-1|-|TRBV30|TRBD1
TGTGCCTGGTTCCGGGACAGGGCCAGTCCGAACACTGAAGCTTTCTTT
CAWFRDRASPNTEAFF
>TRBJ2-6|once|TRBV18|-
TGTGCCAGCTCACCGAGCTCTGGGGCCAACGTCCTGACTTTC
CASSPSSGANVLTF
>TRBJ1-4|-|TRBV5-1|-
TGCGCCAGCAGCTTGGGGTCGGGAGCGGATCCGGAAAAACTGTTTTTT
CASSLGSGADPEKLFF
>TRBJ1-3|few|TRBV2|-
TGTGCCAGCGCAGGGGTAACTGGAAACACCATATATTTT
CASAGVTGNTIYF
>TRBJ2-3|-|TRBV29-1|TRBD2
TGCCCCGGGGGGGGCACAGATACGCAGTATTTT
CPGGGTDTQYF
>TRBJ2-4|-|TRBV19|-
TGTGCCAGCGGGGCTTTAGGGGTTGGGGAAAACATTCAGTACTTC
CASGALGVGENIQYF
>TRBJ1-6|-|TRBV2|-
TGTGCCAGCGCTGGTCGGGGGAATAATTCACCCCTCCACTTT
CASAGRGNNSPLHF
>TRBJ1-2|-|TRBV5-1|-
TGCGCCAGCAGGTCTGGGACAACTGGGTACTATGGCTACACCTTC
CASRSGTTGYYGYTF
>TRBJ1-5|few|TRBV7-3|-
TGTGCCAGCAGCACGACCGGGGGTCAGCCCCAGCATTTT
CASSTTGGQPQHF
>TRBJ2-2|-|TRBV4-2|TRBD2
TGTGCCAGCAGCCCGGGACTAGGAAACACCGGGGAGCTGTTTTTT
CASSPGLGNTGELFF
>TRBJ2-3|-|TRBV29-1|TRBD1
TGCAGCGTGGCCTTAGGGACAGGCCTCGGGGCAGATACGCAGTATTTT
CSVALGTGLGADTQYF
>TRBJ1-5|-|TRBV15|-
TGTGCCACCAGCAGAGGTCGTGGACAGATTAATCAGCCCCAGCATTTT
CATSRGRGQINQPQHF
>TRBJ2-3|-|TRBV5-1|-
TGCGCCAGCAGCTTGGGACACGCAGATACGCAGTATTTT
CASSLGHADTQYF
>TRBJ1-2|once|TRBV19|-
TGTGCCAGTTCATCCCGGGATCCCTACACCTTC
CASSSRDPYTF
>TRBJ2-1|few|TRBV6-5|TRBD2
TGTGCCAGCAGTTCCCGGACTAGCGGGGGGTTGAATGAGCAGTTCTTC
CASSSRTSGGLNEQFF
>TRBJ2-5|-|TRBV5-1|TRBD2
TGCGCCAGCAGCTTGTACGGGGGGGCCCAGGAGACCCAGTACTTC
CASSLYGGAQETQYF
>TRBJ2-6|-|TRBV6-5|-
TGTGCCAGCAGTTACTTGCAGGGATCCGGGGCCAACGTCCTGACTTTC
CASSYLQGSGANVLTF
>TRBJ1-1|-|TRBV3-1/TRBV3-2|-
TGTGCCAGCAGCCAACCAGGGTCGGCCACTGAAGCTTTCTTT
CASSQPGSATEAFF
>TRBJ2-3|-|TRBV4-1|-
TGCGCCAGCAGCCAAAGGGGATCGGATACGCAGTATTTT
CASSQRGSDTQYF
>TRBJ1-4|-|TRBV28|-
TGTGCCAGCAGTTTTTTAGGGGGGGGCAATGAAAAACTGTTTTTT
CASSFLGGGNEKLFF
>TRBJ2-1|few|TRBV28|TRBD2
TGTGCCAGCAGTTTCCAGCGGGGTACCTACAATGAGCAGTTCTTC
CASSFQRGTYNEQFF
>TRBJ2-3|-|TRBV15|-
TGTGCCACCAGCAGAGTGGGGGGCACAGGCACAGATACGCAGTATTTT
CATSRVGGTGTDTQYF
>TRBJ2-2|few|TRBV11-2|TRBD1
TGTGCCAGCAGCCCCCGAGGGGGGACAGGTTACACCGGGGAGCTGTTTTTT
CASSPRGGTGYTGELFF
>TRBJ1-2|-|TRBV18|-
TGTGCCAGCTCACCATCCCCCTGGGGTTTTAACTATGGCTACACCTTC
CASSPSPWGFNYGYTF
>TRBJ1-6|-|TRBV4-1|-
TGCGCCAGCAGCCAAGCTTTGGGGGGCGCGGAACCCCTCCACTTT
CASSQALGGAEPLHF
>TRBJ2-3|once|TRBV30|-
TGTGCCTGGAGTTTGATGGATACGCAGTATTTT
CAWSLMDTQYF
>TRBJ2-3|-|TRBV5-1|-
TGCGCCAGCAGCTTTAGCCCCGGACAGACAGATACGCAGTATTTT
CASSFSPGQTDTQYF
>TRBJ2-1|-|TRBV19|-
TGTGCCAGTAGTAGACCCAATGAGCAGTTCTTC
CASSRPNEQFF
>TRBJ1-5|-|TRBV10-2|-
TGCGCCAGCAGTGAGTCGTCGGCCTACAATCAGCCCCAGCATTTT
CASSESSAYNQPQHF